Included here is one TCR beta chain sequence, with context. This entry is derived from a study of CD8 T cells in Susac syndrome. From blood CD8+ and CD4+ T cells, the TCR beta chain was sequenced. Each multiple sclerosis control was a treatment-naive patient with relapsing-remitting disease that was either stable or active. Negative isolation yielded the CD8+ and CD4+ T cells, while FACS enriched the TEMRA cells. After extraction with the RNeasy kit, roughly 0.5 to 1 ug of the RNA was reverse transcribed using random hexamers. The immunoSEQ assay covered 54 Vbeta and 13 Jbeta segments for CDR3. TCRdb redid the calling of the immunoSEQ multiplex PCR reads with MiXCR, one entry per CDR3 protein. The sample carries some 300,000 distinct CDR3 sequences, about 85% recorded once. The sequenced material came from CD8+ T cells from PBMCs. The sequence came from a human donor with multiple sclerosis.

CDR3 loop: CSVGGGETQYF. CDR3 nucleotide sequence: TGCAGCGTTGGGGGTGGAGAGACCCAGTACTTC. The V call is TRBV29-1, the J call TRBJ2-5; D not certain. Germline lookup yields CDR1 SQVTM and CDR2 ANQGSEA. Trimming pared 4 bases from V and 4 bases from J, leaving 7 bases between. The CDR3 spans 11 residues.